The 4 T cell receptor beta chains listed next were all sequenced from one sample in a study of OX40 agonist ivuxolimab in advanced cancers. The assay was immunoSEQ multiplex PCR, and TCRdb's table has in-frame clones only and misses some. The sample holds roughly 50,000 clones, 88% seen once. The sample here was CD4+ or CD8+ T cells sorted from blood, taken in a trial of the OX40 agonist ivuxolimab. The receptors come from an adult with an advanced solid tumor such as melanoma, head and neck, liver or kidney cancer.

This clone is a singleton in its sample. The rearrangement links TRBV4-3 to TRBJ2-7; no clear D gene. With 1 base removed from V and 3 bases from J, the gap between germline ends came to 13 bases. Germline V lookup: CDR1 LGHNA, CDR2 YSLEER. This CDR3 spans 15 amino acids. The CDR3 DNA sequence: TGCGCCAGCAGCCAAGGGTATATGACGTACTACGAGCAGTACTTC. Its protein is CASSQGYMTYYEQYF.

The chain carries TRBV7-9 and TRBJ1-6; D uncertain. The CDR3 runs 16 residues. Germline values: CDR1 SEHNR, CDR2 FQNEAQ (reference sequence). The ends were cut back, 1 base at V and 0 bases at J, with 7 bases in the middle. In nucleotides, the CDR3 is TGTGCCAGCAGCTTAGTCGGGAACTCCTATAATTCACCCCTCCACTTT. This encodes CASSLVGNSYNSPLHF.

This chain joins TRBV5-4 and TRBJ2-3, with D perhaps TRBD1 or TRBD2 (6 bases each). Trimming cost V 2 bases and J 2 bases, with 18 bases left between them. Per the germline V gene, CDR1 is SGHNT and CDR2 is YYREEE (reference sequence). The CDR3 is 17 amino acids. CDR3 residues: CASSFKGGGQYTDTQYF. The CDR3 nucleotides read TGTGCCAGCAGCTTTAAAGGTGGGGGGCAATACACAGATACGCAGTATTTT.

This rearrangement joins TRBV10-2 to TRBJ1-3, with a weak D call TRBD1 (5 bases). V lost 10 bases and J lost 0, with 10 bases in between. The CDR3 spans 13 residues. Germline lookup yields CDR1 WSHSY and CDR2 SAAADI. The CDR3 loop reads CATGGSSGNTIYF. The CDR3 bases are TGCGCCACCGGGGGGTCCTCTGGAAACACCATATATTTT.